This T cell receptor (beta chain) is from a study of a mutant IDH1 vaccine in newly diagnosed glioma. Sample time point: baseline, week 1 (first vaccination visit). Described treatment: pre-vaccination baseline after standard-of-care therapy. This table comes from immunoSEQ multiplex PCR, and its TCRdb copy is limited to in-frame clones, with some not included. Altogether roughly 99,000 clones are present, approximately 90% being singletons, with the ten largest covering around 0.6%. V lost 0 bases and J lost 5; bases outside the gene matches: 4. Looked up from germline, CDR1 is MNHEY and CDR2 is SVGAGI. This CDR3 comprises 16 residues.

The TCR was taken from a woman in her fifties or sixties with glioma. Sample: PBMCs, taken from a glioma patient treated with radiotherapy, temozolomide or both. The V call is TRBV6-5, the J call TRBJ2-5; 12 bases fit TRBD2. Here the CDR3 reads CASSYSGLAGGETQYF. CDR3 bases: TGTGCCAGCAGTTACTCGGGGCTAGCGGGAGGGGAGACCCAGTACTTC.